The sequence of this T cell receptor (beta chain) was determined in a study of monozygotic twins with inflammatory bowel disease. Through template switching, UMIs that included a 6-nucleotide sample barcode were added. TCRdb reprocessed the 5' RACE reads; each CDR3 protein has one entry and no DNA is given. Its clone listing holds around 450,000 distinct CDR3 sequences. The germline CDR1 and CDR2 sequences are SGHVS and FNYEAQ. The CDR3 covers 18 residues. The specimen was blood. The sequence was collected from a human donor with ulcerative colitis or Crohn's disease, or a healthy co-twin of an affected twin (not recorded which). This chain links TRBV7-6 with TRBJ2-2; the TRBD1 assignment by TCRdb is unverifiable without DNA. CDR3 loop: CASSLVGAWATNTGELFF. Variable domain in full (rest from reference TRBV7-6 and TRBJ2-2): GAGVSQSPRYKVTKRGQDVALRCDPISGHVSLYWYRQALGQGPEFLTYFNYEAQQDKSGLPNDRFSAERPEGSISTLTIQRTEQRDSAMYRCASSLVGAWATNTGELFFGEGSRLTVL.